A single sample is the source of the 26 T cell receptor beta chains below, sequenced in a study of T-cell memory formation after mild COVID-19. TCRdb reprocessed the 5' RACE reads via MiXCR and lists one record per CDR3 protein. This table holds under 550,000 distinct CDR3 sequences, 15% to 20% found once. Sequencing used PBMCs or a T cell subset sorted from them (not recorded which). All receptors derive from an adult woman who had mild COVID-19 (a few samples of this study predate the infection). Cell type and time point are not known.

This chain joins TRBV20-1 and TRBJ2-2, with D unclear. The CDR3 sequence is 13 residues long. The V gene lost 2 bases and the J gene lost 4 bases, with 8 bases spanning the gap. Germline V lookup: CDR1 DFQATT, CDR2 SNEGSKA (reference sequence). The CDR3 DNA sequence: TGCAGTGCTAGAACCTCTCTCACCGGGGAGCTGTTTTTT. This encodes CSARTSLTGELFF.

This clonotype was found a few times. This rearrangement joins TRBV13 to TRBJ1-1, with 12 bases lining up with TRBD1. In germline, CDR1 is PRHDT, CDR2 FYEKMQ (reference sequence). This CDR3 has 17 amino acids. V lost 4 bases, J lost 1 base, and 7 bases stayed unmatched. The CDR3 here is CASSSWDRGPKNTEAFF. The CDR3 DNA sequence: TGTGCCAGCAGCTCTTGGGACAGGGGGCCCAAGAACACTGAAGCTTTCTTT.

This clonotype came up a few times. The rearrangement joins TRBV7-9 to TRBJ2-1, with D perhaps TRBD1 or TRBD2 (5 bases each). The CDR3 is 13 amino acids. V lost 3 bases and J 6 bases, leaving 9 bases between the germline ends. The V gene's germline CDR1 is SEHNR and CDR2 FQNEAQ (reference sequence). The CDR3 reads CASSFGAPNEQFF. CDR3 DNA: TGTGCCAGCAGCTTCGGGGCCCCCAATGAGCAGTTCTTC.

This clonotype showed up many times. The chain combines TRBV6-2 or TRBV6-3 with TRBJ2-2; unclear D gene. The germline gives CDR1 MNHEY, CDR2 SVGEGT. This CDR3 has 15 residues. Trimming removed 0 bases from V and 3 bases from J, with 8 bases in between. The chain's CDR3 is CASSYSDKDTGELFF. CDR3 coding DNA: TGTGCCAGCAGTTACTCGGATAAGGACACCGGGGAGCTGTTTTTT.

This rearrangement joins TRBV2 to TRBJ2-7; 11 nucleotides match TRBD1. This CDR3 spans 15 amino acids. CDR1 is SNHLY and CDR2 is FYNNEI in the germline V gene. The V gene end was trimmed by 6 bases and the J gene end by 2 bases; junction bases not matched to a gene: 6. The CDR3, as DNA: TGTGCCAGCAGCCGACCGGGACAGGGGGCCTACGAGCAGTACTTC. It is translated as CASSRPGQGAYEQYF.

The chain links TRBV20-1 to TRBJ2-7; D possibly matches TRBD1 or TRBD2 (5 bases each). This CDR3 has 15 amino acids. The germline V gene has CDR1 DFQATT and CDR2 SNEGSKA (reference sequence). V was clipped by 1 base and J by 3 bases, with 16 bases between them. The CDR3 reads CSARVPRDAYYEQYF. The DNA of the CDR3 is TGCAGTGCTAGAGTCCCCCGGGACGCATACTACGAGCAGTACTTC.

J is TRBJ1-4 and V is TRBV5-1; TRBD1 agrees at 9 bases. This CDR3 has 15 residues. Germline V gives CDR1 SGHRS, CDR2 YFSETQ. After removal of 4 bases from V and 6 bases from J, the junction contained 7 bases not matched to a gene. In nucleotides, the CDR3 is TGCGCCAGCAGCGATACAGGGGGCGCAGATGAAAAACTGTTTTTT. It translates to CASSDTGGADEKLFF.

This clonotype was seen a handful of times. V gene TRBV12-3 or TRBV12-4 combines with J gene TRBJ2-3, with 7 bases fitting TRBD2. The CDR3 runs to 15 residues. V shed 4 bases, J shed 0 bases, and the junction held 4 bases outside the gene matches. CDR3 nucleotides: TGTGCCAGCAGTTGGTCTAGCGGAAGCACAGATACGCAGTATTTT. The encoded protein is CASSWSSGSTDTQYF.

V usage is TRBV12-3 or TRBV12-4 and J usage is TRBJ2-2; unclear D gene. The CDR3 runs to 15 residues. Trimming removed 5 bases from V and 5 bases from J, with 15 bases in between. CDR3 region: CASSGPGMGTGELFF. In DNA form, the CDR3 reads TGTGCCAGCAGTGGGCCTGGGATGGGGACCGGGGAGCTGTTTTTT.

The rearrangement links TRBV4-2 to TRBJ2-1; 7 bases fit TRBD2. V gave up 1 base and J gave up 4 bases; unmatched junction bases: 4. Looked up from germline, CDR1 is LGHNA and CDR2 is YNFKEQ. The CDR3 is 15 amino acids. CDR3 nucleotide sequence: TGTGCCAGCAGCCAAGTGAGCGGGGATTACAATGAGCAGTTCTTC. It encodes CASSQVSGDYNEQFF.

In its sample, this clonotype was seen a few times. The chain links TRBV7-9 to TRBJ2-1; TRBD1 or TRBD2 may be the D gene (6 bases each). Trimming took 5 bases from V and 8 from J, leaving 19 bases between them. CDR3 size: 15 residues. CDR1 and CDR2 (germline): SEHNR, FQNEAQ (reference sequence). The CDR3, as DNA: TGTGCCAGCAGCCTATGGACAAGGGGGAGGTATGAGCAGTTCTTC. It specifies CASSLWTRGRYEQFF.

CDR3 coding DNA: TGCGCCAGCAGCCTCGGACTAGCGGGGGGAGTGGAGCTGTTTTTT. Its protein is CASSLGLAGGVELFF. The chain links TRBV5-1 to TRBJ2-2; 14 nucleotides align to TRBD2. The CDR3 sequence is 15 residues long. The germline CDR1 and CDR2 sequences are SGHRS and YFSETQ. Unmatched junction bases numbered 6, after V lost 4 bases and J lost 10 bases. Filled out from reference TRBV5-1 and TRBJ2-2, the complete variable domain reads KAGVTQTPRYLIKTRGQQVTLSCSPISGHRSVSWYQQTPGQGLQFLFEYFSETQRNKGNFPGRFSGRQFSNSRSEMNVSTLELGDSALYLCASSLGLAGGVELFFGEGSRLTVL.

This clonotype was observed a handful of times. The chain uses TRBV5-1 and TRBJ2-7; D is perhaps TRBD2 (6 bases). Trimming removed 5 bases at V and 0 bases at J, with 12 bases between. The CDR3 totals 14 residues. Germline-derived CDR1 and CDR2 are SGHRS and YFSETQ. As DNA, the CDR3 is TGCGCCAGCAGTACGGGGGACTCCTCCTACGAGCAGTACTTC. Encoded protein: CASSTGDSSYEQYF.

A few counts support this clonotype. The chain has TRBV19 and TRBJ2-7; TRBD2 matches at 10 bases. The V gene end was trimmed by 5 bases and the J gene end by 2 bases; junction bases not matched to a gene: 9. CDR3 size: 16 residues. Germline V CDR1 and CDR2: LNHDA, SQIVND (reference sequence). CDR3 residues: CASSPRTSGVTYEQYF. CDR3 DNA sequence: TGTGCCAGTAGTCCCCGAACTAGCGGGGTTACCTACGAGCAGTACTTC.

This clonotype was detected only a few times. The chain couples TRBV18 to TRBJ2-5; TRBD1 is a possible D gene (5 bases). V lost 2 bases, J lost 7 bases, and 17 bases lay in between. Looked up from germline, CDR1 is KGHSH and CDR2 is LQKENI. The CDR3 sequence is 15 residues long. CDR3: CASSPGPGSQGTQYF. CDR3 in DNA: TGTGCCAGCTCACCAGGTCCGGGCTCCCAGGGGACCCAGTACTTC.

A few counts support this clonotype. The chain has TRBV20-1 and TRBJ2-1, with 13 bases identical to TRBD2. CDR1 and CDR2 from the germline V gene are DFQATT and SNEGSKA (reference sequence). V dropped 5 bases and J dropped 1; count of bases not matched to a gene: 11. The CDR3 totals 18 residues. CDR3 nucleotide sequence: TGCAGTGCTCTAGGGGGACTAGCGGGAACCACGTCCTACAATGAGCAGTTCTTC. Translation: CSALGGLAGTTSYNEQFF.

The CDR3 region is CASSLGAGRFPDTQYF. CDR3 DNA sequence: TGTGCCAGCAGCTTAGGTGCTGGAAGATTTCCGGATACGCAGTATTTT. This chain connects TRBV7-2 to TRBJ2-3; no definite D call. There are 16 residues in the CDR3. Trimming left V 1 base short and J 6 bases short, with 17 bases between. Looked up from germline, CDR1 is SGHTA and CDR2 is FQGNSA.

This clonotype turned up a few times. This chain uses TRBV20-1 with TRBJ1-2; maybe TRBD1 (5 bases). Germline V lookup: CDR1 DFQATT, CDR2 SNEGSKA (reference sequence). V gave up 6 bases and J gave up 2 bases, with 13 bases separating them. CDR3 length equals 13 residues. As DNA, the CDR3 is TGCAGTGCGCCGGACATGCGCAACTATGGCTACACCTTC. It specifies CSAPDMRNYGYTF.

This chain connects TRBV18 to TRBJ1-4; 8 bases fit TRBD1. CDR1 is KGHSH, CDR2 LQKENI, per germline. Trimming removed 1 base from V and 1 base from J; junction bases left unmatched: 2. The CDR3 sequence is 16 residues long. CDR3 sequence: CASSPLGQGTNEKLFF. The CDR3 DNA sequence: TGTGCCAGCTCACCACTCGGACAGGGAACTAATGAAAAACTGTTTTTT.

This clonotype showed up just a few times. The gene calls are TRBV20-1 and TRBJ2-1; D may be TRBD2 (7 bases). Looked up from germline, CDR1 is DFQATT and CDR2 is SNEGSKA (reference sequence). This CDR3 spans 15 amino acids. The V end was cut by 3 bases, the J end by 8 bases, with 20 bases between. The CDR3 DNA reads TGCAGTGCTAGCCTCCCCTTAGGGGGGGGCCATGAGCAGTTCTTC. This codes for CSASLPLGGGHEQFF.

The rearrangement links TRBV5-1 to TRBJ1-3; no reliable D call. Germline-derived CDR1 and CDR2 are SGHRS and YFSETQ. The V end lost 0 bases, the J end lost 3 bases, and 7 bases lay between the germline ends. The CDR3 is 14 residues long. CDR3 nucleotides: TGCGCCAGCAGCTTGGTCGGGTTTGGAAACACCATATATTTT. Encoded protein: CASSLVGFGNTIYF.

V is TRBV7-6 and J is TRBJ2-7; 12 bases are a match to TRBD2. V shed 4 bases, J shed 4 bases, and the junction held 2 bases outside the gene matches. Germline CDR1 SGHVS, CDR2 FNYEAQ. CDR3 length: 14 amino acids. In DNA form, the CDR3 reads TGTGCCAGCAGCTCCGGGACTAGCGGGTACGAGCAGTACTTC. Protein product: CASSSGTSGYEQYF.

A few counts support this clonotype. This chain links TRBV12-3 or TRBV12-4 with TRBJ1-5; D not certain. Trimming cost V 8 bases and J 4 bases, with 12 bases left between them. This CDR3 has 13 residues. DNA of the CDR3: TGTGCCAGCGGCGTTAATAGGAATCAGCCCCAGCATTTT. This sequence encodes CASGVNRNQPQHF.

This sequence joins TRBV19 and TRBJ2-7; a weak D match, TRBD1 (6 bases). CDR1 and CDR2 from the germline V gene are LNHDA and SQIVND (reference sequence). The CDR3 has 14 residues. Trimming left V 6 bases short and J 5 bases short, with 17 bases between. CDR3 amino acids: CASRSTGTRNEQYF. The CDR3 coding sequence is TGTGCCAGTAGGAGTACCGGGACAAGAAACGAGCAGTACTTC.

The chain links TRBV5-1 to TRBJ2-2, with 8 nucleotides matching TRBD1. The germline gives CDR1 SGHRS, CDR2 YFSETQ. Losses at the gene ends were 6 bases for V and 6 bases for J; bases not matched to a gene: 7. CDR3 length: 14 residues. CDR3 in DNA: TGCGCCAGCAAAGAGACAGGGGTACCCGGGGAGCTGTTTTTT. Its protein product is CASKETGVPGELFF.

V and J are TRBV5-1 and TRBJ2-5, with D possibly called TRBD1 or TRBD2 (6 bases each). V dropped 1 base and J dropped 0 bases, with 10 bases sitting between them. The CDR3 is 15 amino acids. CDR1 and CDR2 from the germline V gene are SGHRS and YFSETQ. The CDR3 sequence: CASSLTGGYQETQYF. The CDR3 DNA follows: TGCGCCAGCAGCTTGACCGGGGGCTACCAAGAGACCCAGTACTTC.